This T cell receptor beta chain emerged from a study of blood T cell repertoires in COVID-19. Overall study: Acute-phase and convalescent COVID-19 samples originated in the United States, Italy and Spain. The cDNA or gDNA used as material had been derived from T cells, B-cell-depleted T cells, or PBMCs.

Trimming shortened V by 1 base and J by 4 bases, and 11 bases separated the two germline ends. The germline V gene encodes CDR1 KGHSH and CDR2 LQKENI. CDR3 length: 16 amino acids. Study processing details: Estimation of nucleated cell counts relied on the amplification of reference gene primers. The assay was immunoSEQ multiplex PCR, and TCRdb's table has in-frame clones only and misses some. From that table come the V and J calls and clone size; the DNA was used to work out D and trimming. The sample lists 150,000 to 200,000 clones; about 85% were seen once. This chain joins TRBV18 and TRBJ2-6; no firm D call. The TCR originated in a woman aged 80 or over with acute or convalescent COVID-19. Sequencing was done on a sample of peripheral blood. In nucleotides, the CDR3 is TGTGCCAGCTCACCACTCAGTATTTCAGGGGCCAACGTCCTGACTTTC. It specifies CASSPLSISGANVLTF.